These 4 T cell receptor beta chains were sequenced from one sample in a study of cytomegalovirus exposure and HLA in healthy donors. Libraries were prepared by immunoSEQ multiplex PCR; TCRdb keeps only in-frame clonotypes and omits some of them. The table has fewer than 200,000 clones, roughly nine tenths seen once. Sequencing used PBMCs. The receptor source for this set is a man aged 25-45 years in good health and CMV-seropositive.

The genes are TRBV2 and TRBJ1-1; TRBD1 aligns across 8 bases. The ends lost 1 base at V and 4 bases at J; junction bases unmatched: 2. This CDR3 is 14 amino acids long. Per the germline V gene, CDR1 is SNHLY and CDR2 is FYNNEI. The CDR3 loop is CASSEGTGGTEAFF. The CDR3 coding sequence is TGTGCCAGCAGTGAAGGAACAGGGGGCACTGAAGCTTTCTTT.

The rearrangement links TRBV2 to TRBJ1-1; D not certain. Trimming pared 7 bases from V and 5 bases from J, leaving 17 bases between. The germline V gene encodes CDR1 SNHLY and CDR2 FYNNEI. This CDR3 comprises 14 residues. The CDR3 sequence is CASKNHSLGTEAFF. Written as DNA, the CDR3 is TGTGCCAGCAAGAACCACTCCCTGGGAACTGAAGCTTTCTTT.

This chain joins TRBV19 and TRBJ2-7, with TRBD1 as a possible D gene (5 bases). Germline V gene lookup returns CDR1 LNHDA and CDR2 SQIVND (reference sequence). The CDR3 has 14 residues. V shed 2 bases and J shed 6 bases, with 14 bases lying between them. The CDR3 protein is CASSIIGQLSEQYF. The CDR3 nucleotides read TGTGCCAGTAGTATAATAGGACAACTCTCCGAGCAGTACTTC.

The chain is built from TRBV5-6 and TRBJ2-5, with 9 bases that match TRBD2. The ends lost 2 bases at V and 4 bases at J; junction bases unmatched: 6. The CDR3 has 15 residues. Germline CDR1 and CDR2: SGHDT and YYEEEE. CDR3 nucleotides: TGTGCCAGCAGCTTAGCGGGAGGTTTGGTAGAGACCCAGTACTTC. Translation gives CASSLAGGLVETQYF.